This T cell receptor beta chain was captured by sequencing in a study of T cell responses to AZD1222 COVID-19 vaccine (TCRdb year 2021). About the investigation overall: A total of about 230 trial participants underwent TCR sequencing, of whom 200 to 220 received two doses of AZD1222 and about 26 received two doses of the MenACWY control vaccine. Trial participants were enrolled by age into subgroups of 18-55, 56-69 and 70-plus years, and around 150, 29 and 61 TCR-sequenced participants, respectively, were included in these subgroups. Here is what the overall study found, with its caveats: In the small 56-69-year group, the increase in depth fell short of significance, most likely because of low power. Spike-specific TCR breadth and depth rose significantly after two AZD1222 doses compared with day 0 and with MenACWY recipients. Because no day 14 peak-response samples were available, the repertoires could be characterized only after the peak T cell response. Only five or six AZD1222 recipients were SARS-CoV-2 seropositive at baseline, limiting conclusions about previously exposed vaccinees. Participants were mostly white British and included more females than males, and it was suggested by the authors that clonal diversity may have been underestimated. Reportedly, almost half of the unique spike-specific TCRs recognized epitopes lying outside the regions that are mutated in the B.1.351 and B.1.1.7 variants. Vaccine-associated CD4 TCRs spanned the whole spike protein, with dominant responses in regions 160-218 and 743-854.

As to this clone: Its target antigen remains unknown. There are no base qualities to consult, and no much larger clone falls within one base.

The time point label for this specimen denotes: baseline before first vaccination. The treatment or condition label of this sample denotes: meningococcal conjugate vaccine given as trial control. Vaccinee samples were obtained from the UK trials COV001 and COV002, which included a single-blind randomized controlled phase 2/3 trial of AZD1222 (ChAdOx1 nCoV-19) in healthy adults. Trial participant PBMC samples were collected at day 0 and day 28 after the second dose for TCRbeta chain sequencing. The CDR3 regions of human TCRbeta chains were subjected to immunosequencing. As for the authors' bioinformatics: TCRs in the repertoires were compared against a reference library of SARS-CoV-2-specific TCRs that had been generated with the MIRA antigen-specificity platform. Breadth was defined as the fraction of unique TCRs that were SARS-CoV-2-associated. Depth was defined as the fraction of total T cells that were SARS-CoV-2-associated. Each spike-specific TCR was assigned to its reactive spike region and to a CD4 or CD8 class using the MIRA data. Log10-transformed breadth and depth values were compared by one-way ANOVA with Sidak's multiple comparisons tests. Not all clones reach the TCRdb copy of this immuneACCESS table, which keeps in-frame sequences only. Checked studies attribute under half of the gap to unresolved V genes and leave the rest unexplained. V, J and clone size are taken as reported in that table, and D and trimming were inferred from the DNA itself. The sample records some 130,000 clones, 88% of which are singletons. Clones ranked in the top ten supply about 19% of the sample.

The CDR3, from cysteine to phenylalanine, totals 13 residues. The only DNA kept is the CDR3, 39 bases in frame from the first base. V lost 8 bases and J lost 6 bases; the stretch between them is 17 bases long. CDR1 and CDR2 (SEHNR, FQNEAQ) derive from the germline V gene (reference sequence). The chain couples TRBV7-9 to TRBJ2-7, and perhaps TRBD2 as D gene, on 5 matching bases. The material sequenced was peripheral blood, taken on day 0 of MenACWY control vaccination. The receptor's source is an adult in good health. Here is the DNA: TGTGCCAGCGACGGCGGCGGGCTTTCCGAGCAGTACTTC. It translates as CASDGGGLSEQYF. Where the CDR3 stops, the reference TRBV7-9 and TRBJ2-7 genes take over; the full variable domain is DTGVSQNPRHKITKRGQNVTFRCDPISEHNRLYWYRQTLGQGPEFLTYFQNEAQLEKSRLLSDRFSAERPKGSFSTLEIQRTEQGDSAMYLCASDGGGLSEQYFGPGTRLTVT.